This TCR beta chain was retrieved from a study of CXCR3-negative and CXCR3-positive naive CD8 T cells. Looking at the study overall: Approximately 140 million TRB reads were obtained in total, which works out to about 1.5 +/- 0.3 million per library.

As concerns this clonotype: Its antigen is undetermined.

Germline V lookup: CDR1 MDHEN, CDR2 SYDVKM. This CDR3 has 16 residues. Study-level results: Similar TRBV-TRBJ usage was seen in naive cells (both CXCR3-negative and CXCR3-positive), but memory cells differed. Naive cells that were CXCR3-positive had more hydrophobic TRB CDR3s (compared with CXCR3-negative naive cells).

Through 5' RACE with UMI labels, the TRB cDNA libraries were prepared. Each CDR3 protein gets one entry in TCRdb, which reprocessed the 5' RACE reads and gives no DNA. Its table records about 23,000 distinct CDR3 sequences. Sequencing input: naive CXCR3- CD8+ T cells from blood. Subset indicated: CD45RO-CCR7+CD27+CD95- naive CD8+ T cells lacking CXCR3 (TNR3-). The rearrangement links TRBV28 to TRBJ2-1. The clonotype originates from a human donor in good health. Some clones in this sample may be carry-over from other donors' samples. CDR3 sequence: CASFSGILGLVNEQFF.